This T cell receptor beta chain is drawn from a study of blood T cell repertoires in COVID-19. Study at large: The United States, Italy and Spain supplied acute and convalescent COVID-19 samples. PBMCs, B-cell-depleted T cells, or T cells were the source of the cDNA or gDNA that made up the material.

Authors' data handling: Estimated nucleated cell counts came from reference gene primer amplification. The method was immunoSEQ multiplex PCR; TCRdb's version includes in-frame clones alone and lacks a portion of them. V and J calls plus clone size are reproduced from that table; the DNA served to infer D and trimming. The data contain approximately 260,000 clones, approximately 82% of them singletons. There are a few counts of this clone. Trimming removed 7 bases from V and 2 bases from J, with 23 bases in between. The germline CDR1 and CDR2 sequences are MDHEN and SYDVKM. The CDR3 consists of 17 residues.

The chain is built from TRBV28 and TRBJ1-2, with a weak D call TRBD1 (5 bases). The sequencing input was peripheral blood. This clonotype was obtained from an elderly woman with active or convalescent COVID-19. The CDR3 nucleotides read TGTGCCAGCACCATTGGGGGGTCACGGGTGGCCAACTATGGCTACACCTTC. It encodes CASTIGGSRVANYGYTF.